The sequence of this TCR beta chain was determined in a study of control samples from healthy donors and cancer patients. Germline V lookup: CDR1 MNHEY, CDR2 SVGAGI. V lost 0 bases, J lost 0 bases, and 8 bases lay in between. The CDR3 loop spans 15 amino acids. The repertoire was sequenced with immunoSEQ multiplex PCR; TCRdb's copy has only in-frame clones and lacks some. Of just over 150,000 clones listed, around 95% were seen once; the top ten hold approximately 8%. Material for sequencing was blood. The V gene is TRBV6-5, the J gene TRBJ1-2, with D unresolved. This clonotype was sampled from a woman between 40 and 55 years old in good health. Here the CDR3 DNA reads TGTGCCAGCAGTTACTCTGGAGGACCTAACTATGGCTACACCTTC. Its protein is CASSYSGGPNYGYTF.